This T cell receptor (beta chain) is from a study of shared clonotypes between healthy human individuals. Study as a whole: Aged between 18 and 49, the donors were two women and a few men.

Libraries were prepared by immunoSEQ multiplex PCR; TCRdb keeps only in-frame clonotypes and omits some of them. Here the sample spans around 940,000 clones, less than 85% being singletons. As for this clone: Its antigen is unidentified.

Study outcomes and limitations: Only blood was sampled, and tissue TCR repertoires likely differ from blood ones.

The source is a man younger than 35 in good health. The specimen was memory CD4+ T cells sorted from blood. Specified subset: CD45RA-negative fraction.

CDR3 protein: CASSFGEPGRYEQYF. The DNA for the CDR3 is TGTGCCAGCAGCTTTGGGGAACCTGGAAGGTACGAGCAGTACTTC. The chain employs TRBV7-8 and TRBJ2-7, with D unresolved. V dropped 3 bases and J dropped 4 bases, with 16 bases sitting between them. Per the germline V gene, CDR1 is SGHVS and CDR2 is FQNEAQ. The CDR3 extends over 15 amino acids.